This T cell receptor beta chain was observed in a study of shared clonotypes between healthy human individuals. Study outcomes and limitations: Owing to a small donor count, the genetic and exposure-history diversity represented was limited. Naive CD4 clonotypes overlapped across several donors at about 5.3%.

Notes on this clone: Its antigen remains unidentified.

Only in-frame clones appear in the TCRdb table, and some are missing; sequencing was by immunoSEQ multiplex PCR. The sample yields about 2.3 million clones, approximately 93% seen once. CD4+ cells underwent separation, giving CD45RA+ naive and CD45RA-negative memory subsets. Germline V gene lookup returns CDR1 SGHKS and CDR2 YYEKEE (reference sequence). The CDR3 spans 15 residues. The V gene end was trimmed by 4 bases and the J gene end by 5 bases; junction bases not matched to a gene: 5. The clonotype originates from a man aged 18 to 30 in good health. Some clones in this sample may be carry-over from other donors' samples. This chain links TRBV5-5 with TRBJ1-4; 10 bases fit TRBD1. Material: naive CD4+ T cells from PBMCs. The subset here: CD45RA+ positively selected. In nucleotides, the CDR3 is TGTGCCAGCAGCCGACAGGGGGCGCGGAATGAAAAACTGTTTTTT. It codes for CASSRQGARNEKLFF.